This is a list of T cell receptor beta chains from one sample in a study of CD8 T cells in Susac syndrome. TCRdb re-analysed the immunoSEQ multiplex PCR reads in MiXCR, keeping a single row per CDR3 protein. The sample holds 300,000 to 350,000 distinct CDR3 sequences, about 90% seen once. The sequenced material came from CD4+ T cells from PBMCs. Source of these receptors: a human donor with multiple sclerosis. The CDR3 runs from the conserved cysteine through the conserved F or W. The D gene is left open where the match is weak.

D gene	J gene	V gene	CDR3 protein
TRBD1	TRBJ1-2	TRBV2	CASSVTPGQHYGYTF
TRBD2	TRBJ2-5	TRBV6-5	CASRRLAGGGETQYF
-	TRBJ2-3	TRBV5-1	CASSKGISTDTQYF
-	TRBJ2-1	TRBV5-4	CASSLVDISSNEQFF
TRBD1	TRBJ2-7	TRBV29-1	CSVGQGNYEQYF
-	TRBJ2-5	TRBV11-1	CASSAGSGQETQYF
-	TRBJ1-2	TRBV28	CASSVDRGETYGYTF
-	TRBJ2-1	TRBV20-1	CSARVSAGRNEQFF
TRBD1	TRBJ2-7	TRBV12-3/TRBV12-4	CATGDSYEQYF
-	TRBJ2-1	TRBV11-2	CASSPYVTPSSYNEQFF
-	TRBJ2-4	TRBV19	CASSSPGDTNIQYF
-	TRBJ1-5	TRBV30	CAWSMGYGNQPQHF
TRBD1	TRBJ2-3	TRBV25-1	CASSAGGQGRTDTQYF
-	TRBJ2-1	TRBV5-6	CASSLERATYNEQFF
-	TRBJ1-1	TRBV29-1	CSVGGGSTEAFF
TRBD2	TRBJ2-3	TRBV20-1	CSARGGGTTDTQYF
-	TRBJ2-1	TRBV9	CASSTSNYNEQFF
-	TRBJ1-5	TRBV25-1	CASSDRVDQPQHF
-	TRBJ1-2	TRBV30	CAVNRLNYGYTF
-	TRBJ1-5	TRBV10-2	CASSEGYAGQPQHF
-	TRBJ2-3	TRBV6-1	CASSPPSYTDTQYF
TRBD1	TRBJ1-1	TRBV19	CASSTPRQGASTQAFF
-	TRBJ2-3	TRBV7-2	CASSLGPGTDTQYF
TRBD2	TRBJ2-1	TRBV7-9	CASSLANRWTSGYNEQFF
-	TRBJ2-2	TRBV12-3/TRBV12-4	CASNRDWTTGELFF
-	TRBJ1-1	TRBV30	CAWPKVTEAFF
-	TRBJ2-7	TRBV29-1	CSVETDSSWGEQYF
-	TRBJ2-1	TRBV2	CASRNSMGRNEQFF
TRBD2	TRBJ2-1	TRBV23-1	CASSQRGGLGPYNEQFF
-	TRBJ2-5	TRBV12-3/TRBV12-4	CASSSRAGQETQYF
TRBD2	TRBJ2-7	TRBV27	CASRLAVKPYEQYF
-	TRBJ2-5	TRBV12-3/TRBV12-4	CASSFGETQTQYF
TRBD1	TRBJ1-5	TRBV5-1	CASSYGQGDQPQHF
-	TRBJ1-2	TRBV7-2	CASSLAAEAIYGYTF
TRBD1	TRBJ1-1	TRBV18	CASSPQRTGGKTGEAFF
TRBD1	TRBJ1-2	TRBV27	CASRRTGNDGYTF
-	TRBJ1-1	TRBV7-3	CASSSSFSTEAFF
-	TRBJ2-3	TRBV10-3	CAISPAGAGTDTQYF
-	TRBJ2-5	TRBV12-3/TRBV12-4	CASSGSGVGETQYF
-	TRBJ1-5	TRBV19	CASSTGRSNQPQHF
TRBD2	TRBJ2-1	TRBV30	CAFGLAGTLHNEQFF
-	TRBJ2-2	TRBV24-1	CATSDLSLGSGDRNTGELFF
TRBD2	TRBJ2-5	TRBV19	CASSKKGTSFGQETQYF
-	TRBJ1-1	TRBV19	CASTRSLSNTEAFF
TRBD1	TRBJ2-6	TRBV19	CASSPGQGPRSGANVLTF
-	TRBJ2-1	TRBV3-1	CASSQSRVEQFF
TRBD1	TRBJ1-2	TRBV3-1	CASSLGQVASNYGYTF
-	TRBJ2-7	TRBV7-9	CASSPRLARTYEQYF
TRBD2	TRBJ2-1	TRBV7-9	CASSLASGGLNEQFF
TRBD1	TRBJ2-1	TRBV12-3/TRBV12-4	CASTPSRDRAINEQFF
-	TRBJ2-7	TRBV4-2	CASSQERRGYEQYF
TRBD2	TRBJ2-3	TRBV20-1	CSVAGGADTQYF